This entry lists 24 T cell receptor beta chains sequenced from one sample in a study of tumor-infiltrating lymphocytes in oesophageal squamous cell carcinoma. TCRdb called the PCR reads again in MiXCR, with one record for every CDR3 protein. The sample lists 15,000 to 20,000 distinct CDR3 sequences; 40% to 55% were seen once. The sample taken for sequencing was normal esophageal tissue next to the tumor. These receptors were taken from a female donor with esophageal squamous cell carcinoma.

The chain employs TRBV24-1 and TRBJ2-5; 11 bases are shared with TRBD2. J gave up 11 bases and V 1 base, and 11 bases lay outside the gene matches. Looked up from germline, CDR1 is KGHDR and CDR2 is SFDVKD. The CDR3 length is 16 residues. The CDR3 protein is CATSDFLAGGRDTQYF. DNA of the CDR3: TGTGCCACCAGTGATTTCCTAGCGGGAGGTAGGGATACGCAGTACTTC.

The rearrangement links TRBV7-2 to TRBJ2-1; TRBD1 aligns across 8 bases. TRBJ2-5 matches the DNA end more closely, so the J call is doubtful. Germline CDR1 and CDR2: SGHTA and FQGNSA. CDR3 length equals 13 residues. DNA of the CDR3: TGTGCCAGCAGCTTTTGGACAGGGGAGACCCAGTACTTC. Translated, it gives CASSFWTGETQYF.

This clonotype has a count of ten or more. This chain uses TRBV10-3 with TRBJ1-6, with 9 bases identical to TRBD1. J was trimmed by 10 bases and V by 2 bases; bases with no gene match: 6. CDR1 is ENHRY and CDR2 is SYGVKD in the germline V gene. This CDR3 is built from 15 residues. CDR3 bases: TGTGCCATCAGTGAGGGGACAGGGAGGTACTCACCCCTCCACTTT. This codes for CAISEGTGRYSPLHF.

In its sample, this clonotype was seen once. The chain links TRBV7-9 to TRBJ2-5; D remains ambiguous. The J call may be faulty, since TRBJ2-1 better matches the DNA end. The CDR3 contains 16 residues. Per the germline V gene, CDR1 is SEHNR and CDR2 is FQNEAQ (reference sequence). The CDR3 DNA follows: TGTGCCAGCAGCTTAGGTATCGCGTTGGGCTACAATGAGCAGTTCTTC. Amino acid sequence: CASSLGIALGYNEQFF.

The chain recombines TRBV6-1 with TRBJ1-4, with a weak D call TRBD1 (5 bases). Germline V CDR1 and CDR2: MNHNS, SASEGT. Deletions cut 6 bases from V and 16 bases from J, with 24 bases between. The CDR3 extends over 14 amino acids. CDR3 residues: CASSPGRRVETQFF. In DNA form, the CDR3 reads TGTGCCAGCAGCCCGGGACGGCGGGTTGAGACCCAGTTTTTT.

This chain's CDR3 is CASSLGGWGLEQYF. Here the CDR3 DNA reads TGTGCCAGCAGTTTAGGGGGGTGGGGCCTCGAGCAGTACTTC. The rearrangement uses TRBV28 and TRBJ2-3, with D maybe TRBD2 (6 bases). The better agreement between TRBJ2-7 and the DNA end casts doubt on the J call. Germline values: CDR1 MDHEN, CDR2 SYDVKM. This CDR3 has 14 residues.

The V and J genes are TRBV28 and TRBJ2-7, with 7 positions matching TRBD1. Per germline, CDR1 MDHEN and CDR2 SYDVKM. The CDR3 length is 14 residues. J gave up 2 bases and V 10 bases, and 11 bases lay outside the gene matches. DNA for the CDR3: TGTGCCACACATAACCGGGACAGCCCCTACGAGCAGTACTTC. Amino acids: CATHNRDSPYEQYF. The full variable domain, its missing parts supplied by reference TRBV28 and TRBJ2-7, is DVKVTQSSRYLVKRTGEKVFLECVQDMDHENMFWYRQDPGLGLRLIYFSYDVKMKEKGDIPEGYSVSREKKERFSLILESASTNQTSMYLCATHNRDSPYEQYFGPGTRLTVT.

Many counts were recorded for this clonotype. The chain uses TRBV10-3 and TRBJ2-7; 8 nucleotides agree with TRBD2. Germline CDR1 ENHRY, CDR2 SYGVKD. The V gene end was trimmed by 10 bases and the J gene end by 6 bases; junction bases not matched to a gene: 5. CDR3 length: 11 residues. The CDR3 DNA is TGTGCCACCGGGGGGGGGGCCGAGCAGTACTTC. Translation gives CATGGGAEQYF.

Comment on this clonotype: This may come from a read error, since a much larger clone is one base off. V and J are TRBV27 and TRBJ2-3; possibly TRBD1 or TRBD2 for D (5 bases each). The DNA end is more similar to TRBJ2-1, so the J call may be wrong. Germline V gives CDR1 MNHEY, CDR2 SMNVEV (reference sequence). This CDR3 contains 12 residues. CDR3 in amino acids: CVSSPGNREQFF. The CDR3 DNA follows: TGTGTCAGCAGTCCCGGGAACAGGGAGCAGTTCTTC.

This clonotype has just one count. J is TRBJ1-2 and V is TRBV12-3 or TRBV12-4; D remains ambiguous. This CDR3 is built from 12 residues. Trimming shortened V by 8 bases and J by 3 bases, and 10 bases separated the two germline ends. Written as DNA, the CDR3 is TGTGCCAGCGCGGCCAAGGACTATGGCTACACCTTC. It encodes CASAAKDYGYTF.

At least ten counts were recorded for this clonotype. CDR3: CASSFQLAGSETQYF. Written as DNA, the CDR3 is TGTGCCAGCAGCTTCCAACTAGCGGGATCAGAGACCCAGTACTTC. The V gene is TRBV7-9, the J gene TRBJ2-5, with 10 bases matching TRBD2. The CDR3 has 15 residues. Germline V gene lookup returns CDR1 SEHNR and CDR2 FQNEAQ (reference sequence). Trimming cost V 3 bases and J 4 bases; bases outside gene matches: 5.

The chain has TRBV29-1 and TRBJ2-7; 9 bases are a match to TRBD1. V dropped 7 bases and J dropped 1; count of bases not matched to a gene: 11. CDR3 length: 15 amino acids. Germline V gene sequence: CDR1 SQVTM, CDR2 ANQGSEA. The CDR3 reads CSAREGTGTSYEQYF. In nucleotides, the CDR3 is TGCAGCGCCCGAGAGGGGACAGGGACATCCTACGAGCAGTACTTC.

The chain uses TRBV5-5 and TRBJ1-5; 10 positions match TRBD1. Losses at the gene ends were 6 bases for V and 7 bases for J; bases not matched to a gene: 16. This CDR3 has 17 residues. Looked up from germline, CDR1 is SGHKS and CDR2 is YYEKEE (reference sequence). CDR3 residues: CASNPSLGTGAGQPQHF. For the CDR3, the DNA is TGTGCCAGCAACCCTTCCTTAGGGACAGGGGCGGGGCAGCCCCAGCATTTT.

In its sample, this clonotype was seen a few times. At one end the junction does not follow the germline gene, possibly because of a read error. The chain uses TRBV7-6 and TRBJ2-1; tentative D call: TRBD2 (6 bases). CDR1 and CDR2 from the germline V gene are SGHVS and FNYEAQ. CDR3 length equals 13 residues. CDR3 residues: CASSWDSNNEQFF. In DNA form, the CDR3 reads TGTGCCAGCAGCTGGGACTCCAACAATGAGCAGTTCTTC.

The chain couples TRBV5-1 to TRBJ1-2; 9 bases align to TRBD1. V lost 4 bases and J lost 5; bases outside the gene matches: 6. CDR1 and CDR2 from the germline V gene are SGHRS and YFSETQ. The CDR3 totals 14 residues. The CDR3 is CASSTDRGGYGYTF. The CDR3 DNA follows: TGCGCCAGCAGCACGGACAGGGGAGGTTATGGCTACACCTTC.

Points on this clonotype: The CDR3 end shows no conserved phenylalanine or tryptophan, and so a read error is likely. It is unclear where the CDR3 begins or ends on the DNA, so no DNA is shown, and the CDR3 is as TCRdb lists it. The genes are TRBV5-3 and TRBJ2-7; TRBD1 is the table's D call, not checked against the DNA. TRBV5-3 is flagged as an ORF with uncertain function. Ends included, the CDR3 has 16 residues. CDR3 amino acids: CASSFAGDTYGYTFGS.

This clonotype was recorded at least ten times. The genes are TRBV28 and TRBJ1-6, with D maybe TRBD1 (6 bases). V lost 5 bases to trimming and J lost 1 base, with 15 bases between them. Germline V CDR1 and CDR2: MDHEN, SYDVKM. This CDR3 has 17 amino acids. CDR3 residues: CASSEGGGMSYNSPLHF. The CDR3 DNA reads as TGTGCCAGCAGTGAGGGGGGGGGAATGTCCTATAATTCACCCCTCCACTTT.

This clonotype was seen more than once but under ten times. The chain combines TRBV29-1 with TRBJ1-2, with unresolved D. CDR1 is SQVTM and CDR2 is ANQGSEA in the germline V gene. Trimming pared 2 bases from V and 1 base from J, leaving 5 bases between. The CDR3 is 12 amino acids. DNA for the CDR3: TGCAGCGTTGAATCGGATAACTATGGCTACACCTTC. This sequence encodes CSVESDNYGYTF.

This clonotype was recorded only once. CDR3 sequence reads: CASSPQENTEAFF. As DNA, the CDR3 is TGTGCCAGCAGCCCCCAGGAGAACACTGAAGCTTTCTTT. The chain links TRBV7-3 to TRBJ2-3, with D unresolved. The end of the DNA fits TRBJ1-1 better, so the J call may be wrong. CDR3 length: 13 amino acids. Germline loops: CDR1 SGHTA, CDR2 FQGTGA.

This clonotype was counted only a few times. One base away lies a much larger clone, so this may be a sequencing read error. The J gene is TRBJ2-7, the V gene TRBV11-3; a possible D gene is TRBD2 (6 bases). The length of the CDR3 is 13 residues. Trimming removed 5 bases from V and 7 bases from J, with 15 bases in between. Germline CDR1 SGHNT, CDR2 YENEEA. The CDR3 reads CASSPTRGNEQYF. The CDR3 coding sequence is TGTGCCAGCAGCCCGACCCGGGGGAATGAGCAGTACTTC.

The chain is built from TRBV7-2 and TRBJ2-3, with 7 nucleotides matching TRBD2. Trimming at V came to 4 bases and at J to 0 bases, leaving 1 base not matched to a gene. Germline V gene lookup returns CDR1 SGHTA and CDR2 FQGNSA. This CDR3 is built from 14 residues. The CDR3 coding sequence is TGTGCCAGCAGCTGGGGAGGGAGCACAGATACGCAGTATTTT. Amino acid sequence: CASSWGGSTDTQYF.

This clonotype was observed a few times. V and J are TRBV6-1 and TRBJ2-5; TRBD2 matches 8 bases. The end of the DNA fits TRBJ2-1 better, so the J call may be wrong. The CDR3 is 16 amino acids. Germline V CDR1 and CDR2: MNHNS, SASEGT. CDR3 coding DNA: TGTGCCAGCAGTGAAGCGGACGGGGGGGGATCCAATGAGCAGTTCTTC. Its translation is CASSEADGGGSNEQFF.

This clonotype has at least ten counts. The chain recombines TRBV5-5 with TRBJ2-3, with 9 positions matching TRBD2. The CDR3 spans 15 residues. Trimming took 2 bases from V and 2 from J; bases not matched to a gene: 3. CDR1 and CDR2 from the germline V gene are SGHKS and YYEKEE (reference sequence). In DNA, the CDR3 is TGTGCCAGCAGCTTCAGCGGGAGGACCACAGATACGCAGTATTTT. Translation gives CASSFSGRTTDTQYF.

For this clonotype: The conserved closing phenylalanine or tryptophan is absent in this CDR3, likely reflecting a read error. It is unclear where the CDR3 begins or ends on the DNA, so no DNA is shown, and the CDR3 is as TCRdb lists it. CDR3 region: CASSDRTGSRSNYGYTFGS. The genes are TRBV6-8 and TRBJ2-7; no DNA check was done on the table's D call, TRBD1. Germline CDR1 and CDR2: MNHGY and SAAAGT. The CDR3 contains 19 residues when both ends are counted.